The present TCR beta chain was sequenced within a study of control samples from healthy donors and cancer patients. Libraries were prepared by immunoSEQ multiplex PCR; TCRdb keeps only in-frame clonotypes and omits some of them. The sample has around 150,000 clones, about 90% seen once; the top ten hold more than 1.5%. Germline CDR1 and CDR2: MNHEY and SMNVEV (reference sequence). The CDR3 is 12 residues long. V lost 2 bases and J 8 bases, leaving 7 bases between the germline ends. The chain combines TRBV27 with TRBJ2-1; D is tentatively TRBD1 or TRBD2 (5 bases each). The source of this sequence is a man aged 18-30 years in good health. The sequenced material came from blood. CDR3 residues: CASSLGGYEQFF. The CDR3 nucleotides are TGTGCCAGCAGTTTAGGGGGATATGAGCAGTTCTTC.